These T cell receptor beta chains were read from a single sample in a study of siplizumab effects on memory and regulatory T cells. Sequencing was performed with immunoSEQ multiplex PCR; in TCRdb, only in-frame clones are kept and a portion is missing. The sample lists tens of thousands of clones, less than 80% seen once, with approximately 0.4% in the top ten. What was sequenced was memory CD4+ T cells sorted from blood. These receptors all stem from a human donor in good health. The CDR3 runs from the conserved cysteine through the conserved F or W. Fields, in order: clone size, D gene, V gene, J gene, CDR3 protein, CDR3 DNA. A D gene is named only where the DNA matches it firmly. Rows may omit the clone size; those that give it use once, few, many or a size class.

.,.,TRBV11-3,TRBJ1-1,CASSLSFEGEAFF,TGTGCCAGCAGTTTGTCATTCGAAGGTGAAGCTTTCTTT
.,.,TRBV18,TRBJ1-5,CASSPDSNQPQHF,TGTGCCAGCTCGCCGGACAGTAATCAGCCCCAGCATTTT
.,.,TRBV7-2,TRBJ1-5,CASSPQRDQPQHF,TGTGCCAGCAGCCCACAGCGTGATCAGCCCCAGCATTTT
.,TRBD2,TRBV4-2,TRBJ2-7,CASSQDPLWGGTPYEQYF,TGTGCCAGCAGCCAAGATCCCCTGTGGGGGGGGACCCCCTACGAGCAGTACTTC
few,TRBD1,TRBV28,TRBJ1-5,CASRGGQGQPQPQHF,TGTGCCAGCAGGGGCGGACAGGGCCAGCCTCAGCCCCAGCATTTT
.,.,TRBV19,TRBJ2-3,CASSILARDTQYF,TGTGCCAGTAGTATCCTAGCGAGGGATACGCAGTATTTT
.,TRBD2,TRBV7-6,TRBJ2-1,CARTSGGARVTYNEQFF,TGTGCCAGGACTAGCGGGGGGGCGAGGGTGACCTACAATGAGCAGTTCTTC
.,.,TRBV4-3,TRBJ2-3,CASSQDGTHTQYF,TGCGCCAGCAGCCAAGATGGAACACATACGCAGTATTTT
once,.,TRBV5-1,TRBJ2-6,CASSPFTGANVLTF,TGCGCCAGCAGCCCCTTTACTGGGGCCAACGTCCTGACTTTC
.,TRBD1,TRBV11-2,TRBJ1-1,CASSLGTGLMTEAFF,TGTGCCAGCAGCTTAGGGACAGGGTTGATGACTGAAGCTTTCTTT
once,TRBD1,TRBV11-2,TRBJ1-3,CASTPGQISGNTIYF,TGTGCCAGCACCCCGGGACAGATCTCTGGAAACACCATATATTTT
.,.,TRBV6-5,TRBJ1-3,CASRESFGNTIYF,TGTGCCAGCAGGGAGAGTTTCGGAAACACCATATATTTT
.,TRBD2,TRBV10-3,TRBJ2-5,CAIGRGGPGGETQYF,TGTGCCATCGGCCGGGGGGGCCCGGGTGGGGAGACCCAGTACTTC
once,TRBD1,TRBV7-9,TRBJ2-1,CASSLPGQGRNEQFF,TGTGCCAGCAGTCTACCGGGACAGGGGCGGAATGAGCAGTTCTTC
.,TRBD1,TRBV7-7,TRBJ2-5,CASSLGGTGGTETQYF,TGTGCCAGCAGCTTAGGAGGGACAGGGGGCACGGAGACCCAGTACTTC
few,TRBD2,TRBV15,TRBJ2-1,CATSNSGGAKMNEQFF,TGTGCCACCAGTAATAGCGGGGGGGCCAAGATGAATGAGCAGTTCTTC
.,.,TRBV30,TRBJ2-2,CARRVGAYTGELFF,TGTGCACGCCGGGTGGGGGCGTACACCGGGGAGCTGTTTTTT
.,.,TRBV19,TRBJ1-2,CASSIQPLGVGYTF,TGTGCCAGTAGTATTCAGCCCCTGGGGGTTGGCTACACCTTC
.,.,TRBV2,TRBJ2-5,CASSRGTQYF,TGTGCCAGCAGTAGGGGGACCCAGTACTTC
.,.,TRBV28,TRBJ2-1,CASSLCRVCEQFF,TGTGCCAGCAGTTTATGCAGGGTGTGTGAGCAGTTCTTC
.,TRBD1,TRBV7-8,TRBJ1-5,CASSPTGTGNLNQPQHF,TGTGCCAGCAGCCCGACCGGGACAGGGAACCTAAATCAGCCCCAGCATTTT
many,.,TRBV5-6,TRBJ1-2,CASRLGQFLGYTF,TGTGCCAGCAGACTGGGGCAGTTTCTCGGCTACACCTTC
.,.,TRBV5-3,TRBJ2-3,CASIMERTDTQYF,TGTGCCAGCATAATGGAACGCACAGATACGCAGTATTTT
once,.,TRBV7-2,TRBJ2-3,CASIRGTADTQYF,TGTGCCAGCATTCGGGGGACTGCAGATACGCAGTATTTT
.,.,TRBV11-3,TRBJ2-7,CASSSGQSYEQYF,TGTGCCAGCAGCTCCGGACAGTCCTACGAGCAGTACTTC
.,.,TRBV7-2,TRBJ2-5,CASSLALRGAGSTETQYF,TGTGCCAGCAGCTTAGCGCTCCGGGGGGCTGGATCAACCGAGACCCAGTACTTC
.,TRBD1,TRBV18,TRBJ1-5,CASSPPGGGPQHF,TGTGCCAGCTCACCACCAGGGGGCGGGCCCCAGCATTTT
once,.,TRBV4-1,TRBJ2-5,CASSQGSPPETQYF,TGCGCCAGCAGCCAAGGGAGCCCTCCGGAGACCCAGTACTTC
.,.,TRBV30,TRBJ1-6,CAWTSTGPNSPLHF,TGTGCCTGGACCTCGACAGGTCCGAATTCACCCCTCCACTTT
.,.,TRBV5-1,TRBJ2-2,CASSSLAVTGELFF,TGCGCCAGCAGTAGTCTAGCCGTGACCGGGGAGCTGTTTTTT
.,.,TRBV6-6,TRBJ2-3,CASSPSGLGDTQYF,TGTGCCAGCAGCCCATCCGGACTGGGGGATACGCAGTATTTT
.,.,TRBV18,TRBJ1-4,CASAAQGPTNEKLFF,TGTGCCAGCGCCGCACAGGGTCCAACTAATGAAAAACTGTTTTTT